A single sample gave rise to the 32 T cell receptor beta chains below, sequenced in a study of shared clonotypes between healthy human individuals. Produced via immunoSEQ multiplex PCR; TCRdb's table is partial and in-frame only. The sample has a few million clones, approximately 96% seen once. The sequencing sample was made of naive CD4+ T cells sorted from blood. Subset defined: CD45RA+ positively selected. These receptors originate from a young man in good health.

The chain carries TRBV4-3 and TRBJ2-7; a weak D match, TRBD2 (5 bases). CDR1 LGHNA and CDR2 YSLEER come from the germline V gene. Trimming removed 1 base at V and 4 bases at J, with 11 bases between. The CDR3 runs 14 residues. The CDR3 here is CASSQGFRGYEQYF. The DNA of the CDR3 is TGCGCCAGCAGCCAAGGATTCCGCGGGTACGAGCAGTACTTC.

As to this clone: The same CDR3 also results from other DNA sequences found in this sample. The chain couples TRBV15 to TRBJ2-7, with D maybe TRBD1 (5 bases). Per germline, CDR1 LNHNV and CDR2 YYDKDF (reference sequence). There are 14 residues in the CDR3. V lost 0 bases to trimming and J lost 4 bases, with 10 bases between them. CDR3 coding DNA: TGTGCCACCAGCAGAGATCAGGGTCCGTACGAGCAGTACTTC. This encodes CATSRDQGPYEQYF.

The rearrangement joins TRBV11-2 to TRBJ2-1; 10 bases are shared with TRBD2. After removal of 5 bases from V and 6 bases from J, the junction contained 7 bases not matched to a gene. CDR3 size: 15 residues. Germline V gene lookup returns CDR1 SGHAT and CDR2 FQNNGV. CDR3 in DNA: TGTGCCAGCAGCCCGCTAGCGGGAGCTTTCAATGAGCAGTTCTTC. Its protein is CASSPLAGAFNEQFF.

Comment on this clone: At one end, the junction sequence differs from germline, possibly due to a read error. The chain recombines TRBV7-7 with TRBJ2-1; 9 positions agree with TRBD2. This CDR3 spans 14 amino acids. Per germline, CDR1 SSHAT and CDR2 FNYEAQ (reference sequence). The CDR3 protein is CASSLGLAVDEQFF. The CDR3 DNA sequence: TGTGCTAGCAGCTTGGGACTAGCAGTGGATGAGCAGTTCTTC.

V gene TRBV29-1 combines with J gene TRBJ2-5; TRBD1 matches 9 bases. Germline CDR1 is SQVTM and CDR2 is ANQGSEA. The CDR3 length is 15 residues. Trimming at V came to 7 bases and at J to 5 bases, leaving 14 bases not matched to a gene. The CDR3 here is CSGLKGTGPMETQYF. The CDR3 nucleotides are TGCAGCGGATTAAAGGGGACAGGGCCGATGGAGACCCAGTACTTC.

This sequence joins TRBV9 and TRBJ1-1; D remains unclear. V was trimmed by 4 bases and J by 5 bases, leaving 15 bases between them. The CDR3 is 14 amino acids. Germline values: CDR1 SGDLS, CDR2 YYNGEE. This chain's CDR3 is CASSPIATSTEAFF. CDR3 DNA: TGTGCCAGCAGCCCAATAGCGACAAGTACTGAAGCTTTCTTT.

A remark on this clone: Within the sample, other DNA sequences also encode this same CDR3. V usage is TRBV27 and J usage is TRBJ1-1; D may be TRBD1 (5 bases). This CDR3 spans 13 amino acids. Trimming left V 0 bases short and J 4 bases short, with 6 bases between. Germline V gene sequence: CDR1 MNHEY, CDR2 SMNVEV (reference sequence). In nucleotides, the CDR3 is TGTGCCAGCAGTTTATCGGGGGGCACTGAAGCTTTCTTT. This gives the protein CASSLSGGTEAFF.

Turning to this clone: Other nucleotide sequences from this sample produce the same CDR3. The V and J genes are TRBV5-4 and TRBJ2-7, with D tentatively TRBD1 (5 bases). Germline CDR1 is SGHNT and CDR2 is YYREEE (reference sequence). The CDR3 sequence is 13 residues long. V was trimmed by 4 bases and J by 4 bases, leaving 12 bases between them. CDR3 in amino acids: CASSLDRAYEQYF. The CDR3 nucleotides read TGTGCCAGCAGCCTAGACAGAGCGTACGAGCAGTACTTC.

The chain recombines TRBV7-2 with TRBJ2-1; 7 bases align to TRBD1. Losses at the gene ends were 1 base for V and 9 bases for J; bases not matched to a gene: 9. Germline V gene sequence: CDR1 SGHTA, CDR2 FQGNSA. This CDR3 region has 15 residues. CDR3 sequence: CASSLDATGLSEQFF. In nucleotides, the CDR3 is TGTGCCAGCAGCTTAGACGCGACAGGGTTGAGTGAGCAGTTCTTC.

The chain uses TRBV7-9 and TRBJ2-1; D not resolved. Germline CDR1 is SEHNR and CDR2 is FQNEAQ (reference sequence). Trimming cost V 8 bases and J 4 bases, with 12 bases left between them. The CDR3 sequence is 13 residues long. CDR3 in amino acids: CASSGYSYNEQFF. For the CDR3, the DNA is TGTGCCAGCTCGGGCTACTCGTACAATGAGCAGTTCTTC.

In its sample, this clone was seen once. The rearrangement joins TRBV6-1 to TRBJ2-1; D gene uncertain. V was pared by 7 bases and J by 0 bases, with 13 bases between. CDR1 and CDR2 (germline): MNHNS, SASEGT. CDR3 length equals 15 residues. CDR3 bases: TGTGCCAGCACCTTCCCGACCTACTCCTACAATGAGCAGTTCTTC. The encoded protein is CASTFPTYSYNEQFF.

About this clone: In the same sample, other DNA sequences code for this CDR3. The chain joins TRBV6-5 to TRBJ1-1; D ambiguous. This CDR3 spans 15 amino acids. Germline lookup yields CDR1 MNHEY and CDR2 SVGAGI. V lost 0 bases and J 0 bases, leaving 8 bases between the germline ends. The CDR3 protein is CASSYSNRLNTEAFF. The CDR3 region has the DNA TGTGCCAGCAGTTACTCGAACAGATTGAACACTGAAGCTTTCTTT.

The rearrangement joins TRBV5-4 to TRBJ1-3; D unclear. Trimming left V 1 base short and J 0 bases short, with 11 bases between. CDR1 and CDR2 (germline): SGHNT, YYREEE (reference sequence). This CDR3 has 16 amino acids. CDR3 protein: CASSLSSGSSGNTIYF. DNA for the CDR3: TGTGCCAGCAGCTTGTCAAGCGGTAGCTCTGGAAACACCATATATTTT. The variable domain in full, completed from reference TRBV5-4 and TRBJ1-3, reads ETGVTQSPTHLIKTRGQQVTLRCSSQSGHNTVSWYQQALGQGPQFIFQYYREEENGRGNFPPRFSGLQFPNYSSELNVNALELDDSALYLCASSLSSGSSGNTIYFGEGSWLTVV.

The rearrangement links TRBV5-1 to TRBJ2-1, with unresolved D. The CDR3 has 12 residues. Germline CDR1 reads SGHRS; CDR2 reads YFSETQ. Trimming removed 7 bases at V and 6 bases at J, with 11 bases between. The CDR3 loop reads CASGETFNEQFF. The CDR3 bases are TGCGCCAGCGGCGAAACTTTCAATGAGCAGTTCTTC.

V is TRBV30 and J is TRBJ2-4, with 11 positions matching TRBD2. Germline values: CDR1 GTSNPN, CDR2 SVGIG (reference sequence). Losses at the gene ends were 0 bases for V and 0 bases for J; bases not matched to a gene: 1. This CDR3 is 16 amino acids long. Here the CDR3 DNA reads TGTGCCTGGAGTGTAACTAGCGGGGGAGCCAAAAACATTCAGTACTTC. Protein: CAWSVTSGGAKNIQYF.

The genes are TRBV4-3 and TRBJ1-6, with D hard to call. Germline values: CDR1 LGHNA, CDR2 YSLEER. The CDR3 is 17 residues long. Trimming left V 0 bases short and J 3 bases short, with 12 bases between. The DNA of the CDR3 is TGCGCCAGCAGCCAAGAGTCCGTCCCTAGCTATAATTCACCCCTCCACTTT. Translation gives CASSQESVPSYNSPLHF.

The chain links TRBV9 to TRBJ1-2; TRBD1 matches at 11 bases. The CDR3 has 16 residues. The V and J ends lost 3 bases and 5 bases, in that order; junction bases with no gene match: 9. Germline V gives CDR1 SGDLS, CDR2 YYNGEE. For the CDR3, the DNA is TGTGCCAGCAGCGCTCAACCGGGACAGGGGGGTTATGGCTACACCTTC. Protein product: CASSAQPGQGGYGYTF.

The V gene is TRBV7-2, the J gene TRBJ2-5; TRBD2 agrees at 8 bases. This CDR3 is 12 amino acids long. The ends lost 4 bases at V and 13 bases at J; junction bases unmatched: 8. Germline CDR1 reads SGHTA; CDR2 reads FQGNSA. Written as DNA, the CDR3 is TGTGCCAGCAGCTCGACCGGGACTAGGGTGTACTTC. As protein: CASSSTGTRVYF.

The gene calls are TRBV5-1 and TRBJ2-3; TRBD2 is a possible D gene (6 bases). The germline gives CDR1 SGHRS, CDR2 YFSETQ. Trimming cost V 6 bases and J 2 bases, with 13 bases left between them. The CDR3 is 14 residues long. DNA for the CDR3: TGCGCCAGCAATCCGGGACTTTCCACAGATACGCAGTATTTT. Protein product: CASNPGLSTDTQYF.

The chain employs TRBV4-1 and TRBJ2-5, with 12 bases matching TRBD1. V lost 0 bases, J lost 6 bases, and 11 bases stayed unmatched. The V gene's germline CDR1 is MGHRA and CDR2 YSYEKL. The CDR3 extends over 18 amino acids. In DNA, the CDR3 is TGCGCCAGCAGCCAAGAACCGGGACAGGGGGCGCTCTGGCAGACCCAGTACTTC. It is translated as CASSQEPGQGALWQTQYF.

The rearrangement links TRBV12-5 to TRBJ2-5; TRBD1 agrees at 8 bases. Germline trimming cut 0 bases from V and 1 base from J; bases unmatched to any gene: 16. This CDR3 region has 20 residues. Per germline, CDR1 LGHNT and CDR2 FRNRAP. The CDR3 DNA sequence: TGTGCTAGTGGTTTGGTCCCAAAACCTTCTCAGGGGGCCGTCCAAGAGACCCAGTACTTC. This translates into CASGLVPKPSQGAVQETQYF.

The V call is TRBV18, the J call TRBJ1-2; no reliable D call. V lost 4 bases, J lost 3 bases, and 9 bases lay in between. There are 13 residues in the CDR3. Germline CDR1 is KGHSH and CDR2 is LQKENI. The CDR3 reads CASSREGHYGYTF. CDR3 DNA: TGTGCCAGCTCACGGGAGGGCCACTATGGCTACACCTTC.

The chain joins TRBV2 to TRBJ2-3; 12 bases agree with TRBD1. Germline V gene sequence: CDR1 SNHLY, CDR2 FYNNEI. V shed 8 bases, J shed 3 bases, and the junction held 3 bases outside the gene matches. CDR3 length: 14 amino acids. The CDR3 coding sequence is TGTGCCAGCCAGGGACAGGGGGCGACAGATACGCAGTATTTT. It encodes CASQGQGATDTQYF.

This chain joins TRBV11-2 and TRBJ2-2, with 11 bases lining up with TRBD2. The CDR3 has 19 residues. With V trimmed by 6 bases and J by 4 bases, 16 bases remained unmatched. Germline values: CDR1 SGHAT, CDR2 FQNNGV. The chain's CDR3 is CASRTGWNSGRVGTGELFF. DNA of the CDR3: TGTGCCAGCAGAACAGGATGGAATAGCGGGAGGGTGGGCACCGGGGAGCTGTTTTTT.

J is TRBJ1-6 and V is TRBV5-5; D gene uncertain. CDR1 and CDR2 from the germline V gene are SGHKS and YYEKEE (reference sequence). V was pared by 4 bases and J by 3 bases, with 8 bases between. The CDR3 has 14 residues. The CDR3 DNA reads TGTGCCAGCAGCGGGGTCCTCTATAATTCACCCCTCCACTTT. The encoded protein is CASSGVLYNSPLHF.

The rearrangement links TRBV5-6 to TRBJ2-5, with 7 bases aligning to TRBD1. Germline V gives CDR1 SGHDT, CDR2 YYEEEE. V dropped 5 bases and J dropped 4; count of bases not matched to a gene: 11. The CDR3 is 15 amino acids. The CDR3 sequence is CASRVTGASGETQYF. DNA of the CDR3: TGTGCCAGCAGAGTTACAGGGGCTTCCGGAGAGACCCAGTACTTC.

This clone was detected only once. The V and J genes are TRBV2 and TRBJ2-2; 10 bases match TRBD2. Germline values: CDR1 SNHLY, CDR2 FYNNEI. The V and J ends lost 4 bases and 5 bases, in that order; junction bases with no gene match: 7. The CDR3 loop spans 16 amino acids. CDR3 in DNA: TGTGCCAGCAGTGGGACTAGCGGTACGAGGACCGGGGAGCTGTTTTTT. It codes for CASSGTSGTRTGELFF.

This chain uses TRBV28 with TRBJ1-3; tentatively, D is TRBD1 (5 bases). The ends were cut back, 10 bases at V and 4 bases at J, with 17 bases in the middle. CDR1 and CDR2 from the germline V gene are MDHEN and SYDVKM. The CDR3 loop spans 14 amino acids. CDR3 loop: CAITRAGLGNTIYF. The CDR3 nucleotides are TGTGCCATAACCAGAGCGGGGCTCGGAAACACCATATATTTT.

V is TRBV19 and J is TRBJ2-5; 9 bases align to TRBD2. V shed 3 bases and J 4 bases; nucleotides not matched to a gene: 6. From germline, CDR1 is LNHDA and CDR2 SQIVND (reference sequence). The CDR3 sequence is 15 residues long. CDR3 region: CASSIPGGGAETQYF. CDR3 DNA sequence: TGTGCCAGTAGTATCCCCGGCGGGGGGGCAGAGACCCAGTACTTC.

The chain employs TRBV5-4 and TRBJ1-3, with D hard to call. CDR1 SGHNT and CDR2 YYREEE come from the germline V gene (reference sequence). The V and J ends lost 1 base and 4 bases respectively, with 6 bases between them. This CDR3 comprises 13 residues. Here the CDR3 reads CASSLYGGNTIYF. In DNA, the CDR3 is TGTGCCAGCAGCTTGTATGGGGGAAACACCATATATTTT.

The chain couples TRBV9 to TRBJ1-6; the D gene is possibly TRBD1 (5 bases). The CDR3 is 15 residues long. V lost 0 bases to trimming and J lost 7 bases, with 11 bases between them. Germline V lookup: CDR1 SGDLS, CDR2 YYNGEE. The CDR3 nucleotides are TGTGCCAGCAGCGTAGCGTCAGGGCGAAATTCACCCCTCCACTTT. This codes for CASSVASGRNSPLHF.

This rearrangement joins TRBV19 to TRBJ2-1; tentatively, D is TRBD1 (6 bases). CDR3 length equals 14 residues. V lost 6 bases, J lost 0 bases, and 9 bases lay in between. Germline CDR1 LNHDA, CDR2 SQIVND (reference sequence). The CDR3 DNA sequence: TGTGCCAGTAGAACAGGGAGCTCCTACAATGAGCAGTTCTTC. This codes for CASRTGSSYNEQFF.